These 9 T cell receptor beta chains were all obtained from the same sample, sequenced in a study of Graves' ophthalmopathy and Graves' hyperthyroidism. RNA transcripts served as template for amplifying TCR beta CDR3 sequences. HTBI primers were used in a first-round RT-PCR, which preceded a second-round multiplex PCR. TCRdb re-called the multiplex PCR reads with MiXCR, one entry per CDR3 protein. The table includes 660,000 or so distinct CDR3 sequences, over 40% detected once. The source material was peripheral blood. The receptors were gathered from an adult man with Graves' ophthalmopathy.

This clonotype has at least ten counts. The chain recombines TRBV4-1 with TRBJ2-5; either TRBD1 or TRBD2 may supply D (5 bases each). From germline, CDR1 is MGHRA and CDR2 YSYEKL. With 1 base removed from V and 5 bases from J, the gap between germline ends came to 8 bases. CDR3 length equals 13 residues. The CDR3 loop reads CASSQGWGETQYF. The CDR3 DNA reads TGCGCCAGCAGCCAAGGATGGGGGGAGACCCAGTACTTC.

This clonotype was seen a handful of times. The chain carries TRBV27 and TRBJ2-7; tentatively, D is TRBD2 (6 bases). CDR1 and CDR2 from the germline V gene are MNHEY and SMNVEV (reference sequence). The CDR3 has 14 amino acids. The V end was cut by 8 bases, the J end by 0 bases, with 14 bases between. CDR3 DNA: TGTGCCAGCGGAACCGGGGGAAACTCCTACGAGCAGTACTTC. It yields the protein CASGTGGNSYEQYF.

This clonotype was found a few times. The chain has TRBV9 and TRBJ1-1; 9 bases match TRBD1. The CDR3 has 15 amino acids. Per germline, CDR1 SGDLS and CDR2 YYNGEE. The J segment lost 6 bases and the V segment lost 4 bases, leaving 10 bases of the junction unmatched. Here the CDR3 reads CASSPRTGATSEAFF. Here the CDR3 DNA reads TGTGCCAGCAGCCCACGGACAGGGGCTACTTCTGAAGCTTTCTTT.

The gene calls are TRBV29-1 and TRBJ1-5, with TRBD1 as a possible D gene (5 bases). CDR1 and CDR2 from the germline V gene are SQVTM and ANQGSEA. With 8 bases removed from V and 4 bases from J, the gap between germline ends came to 15 bases. This CDR3 has 13 amino acids. The CDR3 nucleotides read TGCAGCCTAATCCGGGGCGCGAATCAGCCCCAGCATTTT. This gives the protein CSLIRGANQPQHF.

Of note for this clonotype: This may be a read error: a much more frequent sequence differs by one nucleotide. The CDR3 nucleotides are TGTGCCAGCAGTTACTCCGGGACAGGGTCTTCGGAAAAACTGTTTTTT. Translating it yields CASSYSGTGSSEKLFF. The chain joins TRBV7-9 to TRBJ1-4; 9 bases are a match to TRBD1. Germline V gene data show CDR1 as SEHNR and CDR2 as FQNEAQ (reference sequence). V shed 6 bases, J shed 8 bases, and the junction held 13 bases outside the gene matches. The CDR3 covers 16 residues.

The chain uses TRBV5-1 and TRBJ2-1; 7 nucleotides line up with TRBD2. The length of the CDR3 is 14 residues. The ends lost 5 bases at V and 0 bases at J; junction bases unmatched: 2. Germline CDR1 reads SGHRS; CDR2 reads YFSETQ. The DNA for the CDR3 is TGCGCCAGCAGAAGCGGGACCTCCTACAATGAGCAGTTCTTC. Translated: CASRSGTSYNEQFF.

This clonotype was seen many times. This chain uses TRBV20-1 with TRBJ2-5, with D possibly TRBD1 on 6 matching bases. Germline V gene data show CDR1 as DFQATT and CDR2 as SNEGSKA (reference sequence). V was cut by 4 bases and J by 5 bases, with 17 bases left in between. This CDR3 comprises 14 residues. DNA of the CDR3: TGCAGTGCTAAATCAGGGGCAGCAGGGGAGACCCAGTACTTC. It yields the protein CSAKSGAAGETQYF.

This clonotype showed up just once. Just one base apart from a much larger clone, this may be a read error. The chain carries TRBV7-7 and TRBJ2-2, with D perhaps being TRBD1 or TRBD2 (6 bases each). This CDR3 spans 16 amino acids. Trimming took off 4 bases at V and 3 bases at J, with 15 bases between the two ends. Per the germline V gene, CDR1 is SSHAT and CDR2 is FNYEAQ (reference sequence). The CDR3 loop reads CASSSGRRGDTGELFF. In nucleotides, the CDR3 is TGTGCCAGCAGCTCAGGGAGGAGGGGGGACACCGGGGAGCTGTTTTTT.

CDR3 DNA sequence: TGTGCCAGCAGTGAATATTGGGACTATGGCTACACCTTC. Translation: CASSEYWDYGYTF. J is TRBJ1-2 and V is TRBV25-1, with D hard to call. Germline V gene sequence: CDR1 MGHDK, CDR2 SYGVNS. The CDR3 is made up of 13 amino acids. Trimming removed 0 bases from V and 3 bases from J, with 5 bases in between.